This T cell receptor beta chain was sequenced in a study of patients and donors after allogeneic stem cell transplantation (dated by TCRdb to between 2020 and 2021). Trimming costs V 5 bases and J 5 bases, and their ends lie 10 bases apart. CDR1 and CDR2, per the germline V gene (reference sequence), are DFQATT and SNEGSKA. Spanning cysteine to phenylalanine, the CDR3 consists of 11 amino acids. Just CDR3 DNA is preserved here, 33 bases in frame from base 1. The library was generated by RT-PCR. The sequencer was a NextSeq 550. TCRdb reanalyzed the raw reads on its own, using fastp at Q25 for trimming and MiXCR for clone calling, and kept in-frame beta chains. Rows with a matching CDR3 protein are joined into one entry that keeps the most common DNA and genes. Counted in this sample were roughly 880,000 distinct CDR3 sequences; 18% of them appeared once. The top ten constitute roughly 6.4% of the sample.

This clonotype was detected a few times. What this receptor recognizes is not known. No per-base quality is available; no much larger clone lies one base away. The receptor chain draws on TRBV20-1 and TRBJ2-7; the D gene lacks a confident call. The TCR originated in a human donor who was either an allogeneic HSCT recipient or a stem cell or donor lymphocyte infusion donor (not recorded which). It is not recorded whose cells these are; they may come from a transplant donor. The specimen sequenced was blood, either unsorted or a sorted T cell fraction (not recorded which). In nucleotide form, the sequence is TGCAGTGCTGGGCCAAGGGACGAGCAGTACTTC. Translated, this gives CSAGPRDEQYF.